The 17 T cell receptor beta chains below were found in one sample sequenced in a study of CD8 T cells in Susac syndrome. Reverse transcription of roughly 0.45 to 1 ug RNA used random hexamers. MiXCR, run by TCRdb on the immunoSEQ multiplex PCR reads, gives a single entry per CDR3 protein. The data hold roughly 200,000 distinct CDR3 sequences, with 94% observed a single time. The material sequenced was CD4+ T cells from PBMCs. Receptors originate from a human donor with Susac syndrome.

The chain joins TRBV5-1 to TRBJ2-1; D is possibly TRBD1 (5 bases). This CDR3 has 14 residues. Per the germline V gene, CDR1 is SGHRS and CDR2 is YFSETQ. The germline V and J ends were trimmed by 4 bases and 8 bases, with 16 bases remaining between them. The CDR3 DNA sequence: TGCGCCAGCAGCCCGCGACAGAATTTCGATGAGCAGTTCTTC. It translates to CASSPRQNFDEQFF.

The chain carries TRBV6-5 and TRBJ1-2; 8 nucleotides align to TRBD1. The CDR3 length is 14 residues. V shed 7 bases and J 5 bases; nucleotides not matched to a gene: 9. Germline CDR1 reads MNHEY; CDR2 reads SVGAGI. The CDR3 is CASKTRDRLYGYTF. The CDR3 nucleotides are TGTGCCAGCAAAACCCGGGACAGGCTGTATGGCTACACCTTC.

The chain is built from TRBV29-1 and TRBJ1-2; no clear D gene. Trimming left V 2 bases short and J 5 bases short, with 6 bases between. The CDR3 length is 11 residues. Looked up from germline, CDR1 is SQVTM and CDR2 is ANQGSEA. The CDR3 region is CSVERGYGYTF. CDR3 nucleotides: TGCAGCGTTGAACGAGGGTATGGCTACACCTTC.

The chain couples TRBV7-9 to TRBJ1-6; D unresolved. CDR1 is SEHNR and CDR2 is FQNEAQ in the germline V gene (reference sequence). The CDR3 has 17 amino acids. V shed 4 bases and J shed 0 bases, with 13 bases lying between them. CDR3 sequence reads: CASSSGTESSYNSPLHF. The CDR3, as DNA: TGTGCCAGCAGCTCGGGAACGGAAAGCTCCTATAATTCACCCCTCCACTTT. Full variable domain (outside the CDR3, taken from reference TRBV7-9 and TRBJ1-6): DTGVSQNPRHKITKRGQNVTFRCDPISEHNRLYWYRQTLGQGPEFLTYFQNEAQLEKSRLLSDRFSAERPKGSFSTLEIQRTEQGDSAMYLCASSSGTESSYNSPLHFGNGTRLTVT.

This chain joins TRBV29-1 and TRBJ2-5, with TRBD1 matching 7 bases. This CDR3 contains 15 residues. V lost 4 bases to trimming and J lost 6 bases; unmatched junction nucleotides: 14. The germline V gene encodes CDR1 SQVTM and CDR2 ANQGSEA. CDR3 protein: CSVGGQGGWGKTQYF. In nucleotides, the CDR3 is TGCAGCGTTGGCGGTCAAGGGGGCTGGGGAAAGACCCAGTACTTC.

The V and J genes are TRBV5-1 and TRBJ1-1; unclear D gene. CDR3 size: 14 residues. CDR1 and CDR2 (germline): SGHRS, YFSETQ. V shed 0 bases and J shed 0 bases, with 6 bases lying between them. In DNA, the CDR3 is TGCGCCAGCAGCTTGGGCGGGGTGAACACTGAAGCTTTCTTT. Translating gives CASSLGGVNTEAFF.

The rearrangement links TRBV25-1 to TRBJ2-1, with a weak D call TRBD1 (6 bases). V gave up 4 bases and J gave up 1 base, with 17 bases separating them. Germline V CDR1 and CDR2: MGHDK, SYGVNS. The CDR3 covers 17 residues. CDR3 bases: TGTGCCAGCAGTGGCCTTGTCCCGGGACATTCCTACAATGAGCAGTTCTTC. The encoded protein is CASSGLVPGHSYNEQFF.

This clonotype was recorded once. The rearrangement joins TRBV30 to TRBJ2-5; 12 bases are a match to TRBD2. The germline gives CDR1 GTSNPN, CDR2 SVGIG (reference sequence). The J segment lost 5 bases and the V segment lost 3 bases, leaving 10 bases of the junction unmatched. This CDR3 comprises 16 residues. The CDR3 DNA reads TGTGCCTGGAGGTCCGGACTAGCGGGGAGGAAGGAGACCCAGTACTTC. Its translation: CAWRSGLAGRKETQYF. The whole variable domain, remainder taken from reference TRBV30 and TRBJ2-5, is SQTIHQWPATLVQPVGSPLSLECTVEGTSNPNLYWYRQAAGRGLQLLFYSVGIGQISSEVPQNLSASRPQDRQFILSSKKLLLSDSGFYLCAWRSGLAGRKETQYFGPGTRLLVL.

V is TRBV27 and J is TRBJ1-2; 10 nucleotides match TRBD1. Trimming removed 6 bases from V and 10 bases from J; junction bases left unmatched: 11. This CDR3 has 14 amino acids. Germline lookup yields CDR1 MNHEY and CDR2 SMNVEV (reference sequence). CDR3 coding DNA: TGTGCCAGCAGCATGGGACAGGGGCACCATGCCTACACCTTC. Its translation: CASSMGQGHHAYTF.

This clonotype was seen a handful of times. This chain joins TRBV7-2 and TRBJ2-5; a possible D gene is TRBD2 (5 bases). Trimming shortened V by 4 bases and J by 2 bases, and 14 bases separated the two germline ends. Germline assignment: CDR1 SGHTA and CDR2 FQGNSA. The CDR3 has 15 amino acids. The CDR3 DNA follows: TGTGCCAGCAGCTCCACTGGCAGGACTCAAGAGACCCAGTACTTC. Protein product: CASSSTGRTQETQYF.

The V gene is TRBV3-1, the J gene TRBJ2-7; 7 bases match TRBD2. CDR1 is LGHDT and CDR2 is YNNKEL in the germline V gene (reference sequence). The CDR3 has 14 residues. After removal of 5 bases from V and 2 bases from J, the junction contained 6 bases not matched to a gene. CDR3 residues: CASSKVGLTYEQYF. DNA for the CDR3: TGTGCCAGCAGCAAAGTGGGACTAACCTACGAGCAGTACTTC.

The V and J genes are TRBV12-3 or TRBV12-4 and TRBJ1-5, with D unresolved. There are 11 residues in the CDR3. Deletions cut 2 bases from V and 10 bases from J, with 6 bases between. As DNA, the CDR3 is TGTGCCAGCAGTTTAAAGGACCCCCAGCATTTT. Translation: CASSLKDPQHF.

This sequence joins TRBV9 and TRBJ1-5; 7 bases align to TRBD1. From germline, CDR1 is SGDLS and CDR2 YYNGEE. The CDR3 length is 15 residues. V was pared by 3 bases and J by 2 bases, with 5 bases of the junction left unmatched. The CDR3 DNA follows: TGTGCCAGCAGCGGCCCCGGACAGGGCAATCAGCCCCAGCATTTT. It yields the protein CASSGPGQGNQPQHF.

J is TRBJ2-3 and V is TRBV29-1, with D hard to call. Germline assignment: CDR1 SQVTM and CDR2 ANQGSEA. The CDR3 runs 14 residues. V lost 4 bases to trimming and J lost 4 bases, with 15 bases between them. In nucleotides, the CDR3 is TGCAGCGTTGTGGCCTCCACCCCCGCAGATACGCAGTATTTT. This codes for CSVVASTPADTQYF.

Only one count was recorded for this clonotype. This CDR3 is CAWSRGGKLFF. The CDR3 DNA reads TGTGCCTGGAGCCGGGGGGGAAAACTGTTTTTT. The chain uses TRBV30 and TRBJ1-4; TRBD1 might be the D (5 bases). Trimming removed 3 bases from V and 10 bases from J, with 9 bases in between. Germline CDR1 and CDR2: GTSNPN and SVGIG (reference sequence). The length of the CDR3 is 11 residues.

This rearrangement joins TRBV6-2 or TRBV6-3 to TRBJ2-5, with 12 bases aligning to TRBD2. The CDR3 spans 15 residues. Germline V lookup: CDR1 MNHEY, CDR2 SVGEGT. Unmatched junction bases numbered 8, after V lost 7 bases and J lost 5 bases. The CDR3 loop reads CASTPTSGGVETQYF. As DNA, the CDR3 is TGTGCCAGCACCCCGACTAGCGGGGGAGTGGAGACCCAGTACTTC.

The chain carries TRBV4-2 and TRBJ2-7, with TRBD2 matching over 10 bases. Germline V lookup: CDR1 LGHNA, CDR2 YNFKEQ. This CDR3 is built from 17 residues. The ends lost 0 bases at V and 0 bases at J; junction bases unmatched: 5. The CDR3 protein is CASSQELLAGRSYEQYF. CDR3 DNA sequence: TGTGCCAGCAGCCAAGAGCTACTAGCGGGACGCTCCTACGAGCAGTACTTC.